Listed here are 27 T cell receptor beta chains from one sample, sequenced in a study of identical twins. TCRdb called the 5' RACE reads again in MiXCR, with one record for every CDR3 protein. This sample carries 500,000 to 650,000 distinct CDR3 sequences, 7.1% of them seen once, and the ten largest clones take approximately 1.5%. These sequences were also reported in another study, on yellow fever vaccine responses in identical twins.

The material sequenced was PBMCs. Receptors were obtained from a woman aged 18-29 years in good health.

The chain links TRBV15 to TRBJ2-1, with 15 bases identical to TRBD2. There are 18 residues in the CDR3. The V and J ends lost 6 bases and 3 bases, in that order; junction bases with no gene match: 9. Germline loops: CDR1 LNHNV, CDR2 YYDKDF (reference sequence). The CDR3 sequence is CATRIAGTSGGNYNEQFF. In nucleotides, the CDR3 is TGTGCCACCAGAATAGCCGGGACTAGCGGGGGGAACTACAATGAGCAGTTCTTC.

The sample holds a few counts of this clonotype. V is TRBV4-1 and J is TRBJ2-3; possible D gene TRBD1, 5 bases. The V end was cut by 3 bases, the J end by 1 base, with 8 bases between. Germline assignment: CDR1 MGHRA and CDR2 YSYEKL. The CDR3 extends over 14 amino acids. The CDR3 here is CASSHPRGTDTQYF. CDR3 DNA sequence: TGCGCCAGCAGCCATCCCAGGGGCACAGATACGCAGTATTTT.

The V and J genes are TRBV2 and TRBJ1-6, with TRBD1 as a possible D gene (6 bases). V was shortened by 11 bases and J by 11 bases, with 19 bases between the two germline ends. This CDR3 spans 13 amino acids. Germline CDR1 SNHLY, CDR2 FYNNEI. CDR3 amino acids: CACTGGLRTPLHF. The CDR3, as DNA: TGTGCCTGCACCGGGGGGCTTCGGACACCCCTCCACTTT.

This chain links TRBV4-1 with TRBJ1-2, with a weak D call TRBD1 (5 bases). The CDR3 sequence is 15 residues long. Per germline, CDR1 MGHRA and CDR2 YSYEKL. Trimming cost V 3 bases and J 2 bases, with 13 bases left between them. This CDR3 reads CASSHEQGPNYGYTF. Here the CDR3 DNA reads TGCGCCAGCAGCCACGAGCAGGGACCCAACTATGGCTACACCTTC.

This clonotype was seen many times. The chain recombines TRBV5-1 with TRBJ2-5; a possible D gene is TRBD2 (6 bases). This CDR3 comprises 15 residues. Germline-derived CDR1 and CDR2 are SGHRS and YFSETQ. Between the trimmed V and J ends, which lost 1 base and 3 bases, there was a span of 13 bases. CDR3 nucleotide sequence: TGCGCCAGCAGCTTGTTCCAGCGGGTTAAAGAGACCCAGTACTTC. Protein product: CASSLFQRVKETQYF. The entire variable domain, with the rest obtained from reference TRBV5-1 and TRBJ2-5, is as follows: KAGVTQTPRYLIKTRGQQVTLSCSPISGHRSVSWYQQTPGQGLQFLFEYFSETQRNKGNFPGRFSGRQFSNSRSEMNVSTLELGDSALYLCASSLFQRVKETQYFGPGTRLLVL.

The V and J genes are TRBV20-1 and TRBJ1-2; D ambiguous. The length of the CDR3 is 13 residues. Per germline, CDR1 DFQATT and CDR2 SNEGSKA (reference sequence). Trimming removed 0 bases at V and 5 bases at J, with 10 bases between. Here the CDR3 reads CSARDPGEYGYTF. The CDR3, as DNA: TGCAGTGCTAGAGATCCAGGAGAGTATGGCTACACCTTC.

The sample holds many counts of this clonotype. The rearrangement joins TRBV29-1 to TRBJ2-5; D perhaps matches TRBD1 (6 bases). The CDR3 sequence is 15 residues long. Trimming pared 0 bases from V and 1 base from J, leaving 12 bases between. CDR1 SQVTM and CDR2 ANQGSEA come from the germline V gene. CDR3 protein: CSVEDGRQVQETQYF. The CDR3 DNA reads as TGCAGCGTTGAAGATGGGCGACAGGTCCAAGAGACCCAGTACTTC.

This clonotype was detected many times. The gene calls are TRBV7-9 and TRBJ2-1; TRBD2 agrees at 10 bases. Germline V gene lookup returns CDR1 SEHNR and CDR2 FQNEAQ (reference sequence). J gave up 4 bases and V 5 bases, and 5 bases lay outside the gene matches. The CDR3 runs to 15 residues. The CDR3 spells CASSTRTSGYNEQFF. CDR3 in DNA: TGTGCCAGCAGCACCCGGACTAGCGGTTACAATGAGCAGTTCTTC.

This chain joins TRBV10-2 and TRBJ2-1; D is uncertain. Germline values: CDR1 WSHSY, CDR2 SAAADI. The length of the CDR3 is 13 residues. Deletions cut 5 bases from V and 10 bases from J, with 15 bases between. CDR3 amino acids: CASSPTQAYEQFF. Written as DNA, the CDR3 is TGCGCCAGCAGTCCTACCCAAGCGTACGAGCAGTTCTTC.

This chain links TRBV20-1 with TRBJ2-5, with 8 positions matching TRBD2. CDR3 size: 14 residues. After removal of 7 bases from V and 5 bases from J, the junction contained 12 bases not matched to a gene. CDR1 and CDR2 (germline): DFQATT, SNEGSKA (reference sequence). The CDR3 sequence is CSVKIAGRGETQYF. The CDR3 bases are TGCAGTGTCAAAATAGCGGGGCGGGGGGAGACCCAGTACTTC.

Many counts were recorded for this clonotype. The rearrangement uses TRBV12-3 or TRBV12-4 and TRBJ1-1; D call uncertain. Trimming removed 5 bases from V and 2 bases from J, with 12 bases in between. There are 14 residues in the CDR3. CDR3 DNA: TGTGCCAGCAGTCTCGGATCACCAAACACTGAAGCTTTCTTT. Protein: CASSLGSPNTEAFF.

This clonotype was counted between two and nine times. CDR3 amino acids: CASSYGLFQPQHF. As DNA, the CDR3 is TGTGCCAGCAGTTACGGTTTGTTTCAGCCCCAGCATTTT. This chain uses TRBV6-5 with TRBJ1-5; D uncertain. The length of the CDR3 is 13 residues. The V end was cut by 2 bases, the J end by 6 bases, with 8 bases between. Germline loops: CDR1 MNHEY, CDR2 SVGAGI.

The V gene is TRBV20-1, the J gene TRBJ1-1; D is undetermined. Germline loops: CDR1 DFQATT, CDR2 SNEGSKA (reference sequence). With 0 bases removed from V and 3 bases from J, the gap between germline ends came to 8 bases. CDR3 size: 13 residues. The DNA of the CDR3 is TGCAGTGCTAGAGATGACCGGTACACTGAAGCTTTCTTT. Translating it yields CSARDDRYTEAFF.

In this sample, this clonotype turned up a few times. The genes are TRBV20-1 and TRBJ1-2; no definite D call. CDR1 DFQATT and CDR2 SNEGSKA come from the germline V gene (reference sequence). The V gene lost 0 bases and the J gene lost 8 bases, with 16 bases spanning the gap. The CDR3 sequence is 14 residues long. CDR3 sequence: CSARDYAESWGYTF. CDR3 DNA sequence: TGCAGTGCTAGAGATTATGCGGAGAGCTGGGGCTACACCTTC.

This chain connects TRBV12-3 or TRBV12-4 to TRBJ1-2; D unclear. The CDR3 length is 14 residues. Trimming removed 6 bases from V and 5 bases from J, with 16 bases in between. Written as DNA, the CDR3 is TGTGCCAGCAGCCCAACCGCTGGGTTGTATGGCTACACCTTC. Translated, it gives CASSPTAGLYGYTF.

This clonotype was detected a few times. This chain uses TRBV24-1 with TRBJ2-1; TRBD1 might be the D (5 bases). Trimming left V 8 bases short and J 7 bases short, with 14 bases between. The CDR3 totals 13 residues. CDR1 KGHDR and CDR2 SFDVKD come from the germline V gene. CDR3 in DNA: TGTGCCACCAAGGGCCCAGGGTCGAATGAGCAGTTCTTC. It is translated as CATKGPGSNEQFF.

The chain recombines TRBV29-1 with TRBJ2-1; the D is unclear. The CDR3 runs 14 residues. Germline V gene sequence: CDR1 SQVTM, CDR2 ANQGSEA. V gave up 4 bases and J gave up 2 bases, with 12 bases separating them. This CDR3 reads CSVVWMDTYNEQFF. The CDR3 region has the DNA TGCAGCGTTGTTTGGATGGATACCTACAATGAGCAGTTCTTC.

Ten or more counts support this clonotype. The V and J genes are TRBV5-1 and TRBJ1-1, with D possibly being TRBD1 (5 bases). Germline CDR1 SGHRS, CDR2 YFSETQ. The CDR3 extends over 18 amino acids. Trimming took 1 base from V and 0 from J, leaving 19 bases between them. DNA of the CDR3: TGCGCCAGCAGCTTGCCCCTGCCAGTTGGGGACTTGAACACTGAAGCTTTCTTT. It encodes CASSLPLPVGDLNTEAFF.

This clonotype was seen only a few times. The chain uses TRBV5-1 and TRBJ2-5; the match to TRBD1 covers 8 bases. V shed 5 bases, J shed 2 bases, and the junction held 5 bases outside the gene matches. Germline CDR1 is SGHRS and CDR2 is YFSETQ. The CDR3 spans 14 residues. The CDR3: CASRRDRLQETQYF. CDR3 DNA sequence: TGCGCCAGCAGGCGGGACAGGCTTCAAGAGACCCAGTACTTC.

This clonotype was observed a few times. This sequence joins TRBV10-3 and TRBJ1-2; D is uncertain. Germline lookup yields CDR1 ENHRY and CDR2 SYGVKD. CDR3 length equals 16 residues. Deletions cut 6 bases from V and 0 bases from J, with 17 bases between. CDR3 loop: CAISSLAPDTNYGYTF. CDR3 DNA sequence: TGTGCCATCAGCTCCCTGGCGCCAGATACTAACTATGGCTACACCTTC.

The chain is built from TRBV29-1 and TRBJ2-7; D is possibly TRBD1 (6 bases). The germline V gene encodes CDR1 SQVTM and CDR2 ANQGSEA. Trimming left V 7 bases short and J 4 bases short, with 14 bases between. There are 12 residues in the CDR3. This CDR3 reads CSGRTVRYEQYV. CDR3 DNA: TGCAGCGGCCGGACAGTACGATACGAGCAGTACGTC.

The V call is TRBV5-1, the J call TRBJ2-5; the match to TRBD2 covers 11 bases. This CDR3 region has 16 residues. V was pared by 0 bases and J by 4 bases, with 5 bases of the junction left unmatched. CDR1 is SGHRS and CDR2 is YFSETQ in the germline V gene. This CDR3 reads CASSLGWLAGGETQYF. The CDR3 nucleotides read TGCGCCAGCAGCTTGGGTTGGCTAGCGGGAGGAGAGACCCAGTACTTC.

This clonotype was seen more than once but under ten times. The gene calls are TRBV6-4 and TRBJ1-1; a possible D gene is TRBD1 (5 bases). The CDR3 length is 14 residues. Germline V CDR1 and CDR2: MRHNA, SNTAGT. Between the trimmed V and J ends, which lost 6 bases and 4 bases, there was a span of 15 bases. CDR3: CASSGSGMATEAFF. The DNA for the CDR3 is TGTGCCAGCAGCGGATCAGGGATGGCCACTGAAGCTTTCTTT.

The rearrangement joins TRBV27 to TRBJ2-2; possible D gene TRBD2, 5 bases. V shed 3 bases and J shed 2 bases, with 13 bases lying between them. Germline V gives CDR1 MNHEY, CDR2 SMNVEV (reference sequence). CDR3 length: 16 amino acids. The DNA of the CDR3 is TGTGCCAGCAGTTTTTATCCGGGGTTAAACACCGGGGAGCTGTTTTTT. This gives the protein CASSFYPGLNTGELFF.

This clonotype was observed at least ten times. V and J are TRBV2 and TRBJ1-2; perhaps TRBD1 as D (6 bases). From germline, CDR1 is SNHLY and CDR2 FYNNEI. There are 13 residues in the CDR3. Trimming cost V 8 bases and J 2 bases, with 12 bases left between them. The CDR3 loop is CASLSGQNYGYTF. In DNA form, the CDR3 reads TGTGCCAGCCTTTCCGGACAGAACTATGGCTACACCTTC.

A few counts support this clonotype. The chain is built from TRBV12-3 or TRBV12-4 and TRBJ1-4; no definite D call. The CDR3 runs 14 residues. Trimming removed 6 bases at V and 3 bases at J, with 11 bases between. CDR3 protein: CASSQLAANEKLFF. In nucleotides, the CDR3 is TGTGCCAGCAGCCAACTGGCGGCTAATGAAAAACTGTTTTTT.

This clonotype was recorded a few times. V and J are TRBV20-1 and TRBJ1-2, with a possible D match to TRBD1 (6 bases). V was clipped by 6 bases and J by 1 base, with 12 bases between them. Germline assignment: CDR1 DFQATT and CDR2 SNEGSKA (reference sequence). The CDR3 runs to 13 residues. CDR3 nucleotide sequence: TGCAGTGCCCCGGACAGACATAACTATGGCTACACCTTC. This codes for CSAPDRHNYGYTF.